Following are 2 T cell receptor beta chains from one sample sequenced in a study of glioma-infiltrating T cells after dendritic cell vaccination. TCRdb keeps only in-frame clones here, not all; method: immunoSEQ multiplex PCR. Here the sample spans approximately 100,000 clones, approximately 80% being singletons. This sample comprised blood, obtained before dendritic cell vaccination. The receptors were sampled from a human donor with glioblastoma.

The CDR3 coding sequence is TGTGCCAGCAGCGACAGGGTTACGGAAGCTTTCTTT. As protein: CASSDRVTEAFF. The rearrangement joins TRBV28 to TRBJ1-1, with 7 bases lining up with TRBD1. The V gene end was trimmed by 6 bases and the J gene end by 8 bases; junction bases not matched to a gene: 6. From germline, CDR1 is MDHEN and CDR2 SYDVKM. The CDR3 is 12 residues long.

J is TRBJ2-7 and V is TRBV6-1, with TRBD1 identical over 7 bases. In germline, CDR1 is MNHNS, CDR2 SASEGT. Unmatched junction bases numbered 10, after V lost 7 bases and J lost 7 bases. The CDR3 contains 13 residues. CDR3 protein: CASNQGAQGEQYF. The CDR3 DNA follows: TGTGCCAGCAACCAAGGGGCACAGGGGGAGCAGTACTTC.